Presented here are 29 T cell receptor beta chains from one specimen sequenced in a study of Ad26.COV2.S vaccination and SARS-CoV-2 variants. Clones were read by immunoSEQ multiplex PCR, and TCRdb kept only the in-frame ones, dropping some. The sample records over 100,000 clones, about three quarters being singletons. This specimen was peripheral blood, taken after recovery from COVID-19. The receptors originated from a human donor who had recovered from COVID-19.

This clone has only one observation. The chain couples TRBV2 to TRBJ2-1, with D uncertain. The V gene's germline CDR1 is SNHLY and CDR2 FYNNEI. The CDR3 totals 13 residues. V lost 0 bases and J lost 7, with 7 bases in between. In DNA form, the CDR3 reads TGTGCCAGCAGTGAAGCGTGGGTAAATGAGCAGTTCTTC. This translates into CASSEAWVNEQFF.

This clone was detected only a few times. The rearrangement links TRBV7-3 to TRBJ2-3; 10 nucleotides line up with TRBD2. V shed 1 base, J shed 5 bases, and the junction held 3 bases outside the gene matches. Germline V lookup: CDR1 SGHTA, CDR2 FQGTGA. CDR3 length: 15 residues. Here the CDR3 DNA reads TGTGCCAGCAGCTTAATAGCGGGGGGATTAGATACGCAGTATTTT. Translating gives CASSLIAGGLDTQYF.

The chain joins TRBV7-3 to TRBJ2-3; 13 bases fit TRBD2. This CDR3 is 16 amino acids long. The V and J ends lost 5 bases and 4 bases, in that order; junction bases with no gene match: 6. The germline V gene has CDR1 SGHTA and CDR2 FQGTGA. The CDR3 region is CASSPGTSGEADTQYF. The CDR3 region has the DNA TGTGCCAGCAGCCCCGGGACTAGCGGGGAGGCAGATACGCAGTATTTT.

The chain joins TRBV5-4 to TRBJ2-1; the match to TRBD1 covers 8 bases. V was clipped by 6 bases and J by 3 bases; unmatched bases: 11. The CDR3 runs 16 residues. CDR1 and CDR2 from the germline V gene are SGHNT and YYREEE (reference sequence). CDR3 DNA: TGTGCCAGCAACCCGCTAATGGGACAGGTCTACAATGAGCAGTTCTTC. Translated: CASNPLMGQVYNEQFF.

The J gene is TRBJ1-2, the V gene TRBV28; no clear D gene. The CDR3 has 14 amino acids. V lost 11 bases and J 4 bases, leaving 20 bases between the germline ends. Germline assignment: CDR1 MDHEN and CDR2 SYDVKM. The CDR3 is CASGMRTRGYGYTF. The CDR3 coding sequence is TGTGCCTCCGGGATGCGGACGCGGGGCTATGGCTACACCTTC.

The genes are TRBV10-2 and TRBJ2-5; 11 bases agree with TRBD1. CDR1 is WSHSY and CDR2 is SAAADI in the germline V gene. The CDR3 loop spans 14 amino acids. J gave up 4 bases and V 8 bases, and 6 bases lay outside the gene matches. In nucleotides, the CDR3 is TGCGCCAGCCTCGGACAGGGGGCGCCAGAGACCCAGTACTTC. It codes for CASLGQGAPETQYF.

The rearrangement links TRBV6-1 to TRBJ1-2, with 7 bases identical to TRBD1. Germline-derived CDR1 and CDR2 are MNHNS and SASEGT. The junction had 0 bases not matched to a gene; V was cut back by 3 bases and J by 5 bases. The CDR3 is 12 amino acids. The CDR3 loop reads CASSETGYGYTF. In DNA, the CDR3 is TGTGCCAGCAGTGAGACAGGGTATGGCTACACCTTC.

This clone has only a few counts. This chain connects TRBV10-1 to TRBJ2-3, with TRBD2 identical over 8 bases. This CDR3 region has 14 residues. J gave up 4 bases and V 6 bases, and 6 bases lay outside the gene matches. CDR1 and CDR2 from the germline V gene are WNHNN and SYGVQD (reference sequence). CDR3 in amino acids: CASRAGLAADTQYF. The CDR3 region has the DNA TGCGCCAGCAGGGCCGGACTAGCTGCAGATACGCAGTATTTT.

This clone was seen just once. The CDR3 nucleotides are TGTGCCATCAGTGTAGGGACAGAAGAGACCCAGTACTTC. It yields the protein CAISVGTEETQYF. V gene TRBV10-3 combines with J gene TRBJ2-5; 7 bases fit TRBD1. This CDR3 region has 13 residues. Germline CDR1 and CDR2: ENHRY and SYGVKD. V was pared by 4 bases and J by 3 bases, with 2 bases of the junction left unmatched.

The genes are TRBV5-6 and TRBJ2-1; D remains unclear. Germline V gives CDR1 SGHDT, CDR2 YYEEEE. The V and J ends lost 0 bases and 9 bases respectively, with 4 bases between them. The CDR3 contains 11 residues. The CDR3 DNA reads TGTGCCAGCAGCTTGGGACCTGAGCAGTTCTTC. The encoded protein is CASSLGPEQFF.

The sample holds a few counts of this clone. V usage is TRBV27 and J usage is TRBJ1-5, with D possibly matching TRBD1 (6 bases). The CDR3 covers 18 residues. Germline CDR1 MNHEY, CDR2 SMNVEV (reference sequence). V lost 7 bases and J lost 3, with 25 bases in between. The DNA of the CDR3 is TGTGCCAGCACCGAACTAGGGGGGGATGGCGTCGCCAATCAGCCCCAGCATTTT. As protein: CASTELGGDGVANQPQHF.

The chain carries TRBV5-5 and TRBJ2-1; D possibly corresponds to TRBD1 (5 bases). The CDR3 extends over 18 amino acids. Trimming removed 4 bases at V and 0 bases at J, with 20 bases between. Germline CDR1 is SGHKS and CDR2 is YYEKEE (reference sequence). Here the CDR3 DNA reads TGTGCCAGCAGCCTGATTGGGAAACAGGTCGTCTCCTACAATGAGCAGTTCTTC. Translation: CASSLIGKQVVSYNEQFF.

The chain is built from TRBV6-1 and TRBJ2-7; 7 bases are a match to TRBD2. Looked up from germline, CDR1 is MNHNS and CDR2 is SASEGT. V trimming: 2 bases; J trimming: 6 bases; junction bases outside the gene matches: 10. The CDR3 spans 15 residues. The CDR3 here is CASSEIGRDGREQYF. The DNA of the CDR3 is TGTGCCAGCAGTGAAATTGGGAGGGACGGCCGCGAGCAGTACTTC.

In nucleotides, the CDR3 is TGCGCCAGCAGCTTGGTCCCCGCAAATGAAAAACTGTTTTTT. Amino acids: CASSLVPANEKLFF. The chain recombines TRBV5-1 with TRBJ1-4, with D uncertain. V was pared by 0 bases and J by 5 bases, with 8 bases between. The CDR3 runs 14 residues. Per germline, CDR1 SGHRS and CDR2 YFSETQ.

The chain has TRBV30 and TRBJ1-2, with a weak D call TRBD1 (5 bases). Germline CDR1 is GTSNPN and CDR2 is SVGIG (reference sequence). V lost 7 bases to trimming and J lost 7 bases, with 19 bases between them. There are 13 residues in the CDR3. CDR3 loop: CASPTGGGFGYTF. The CDR3 DNA is TGTGCCTCCCCCACTGGGGGGGGTTTTGGCTACACCTTC.

The V call is TRBV3-1 (or the pseudogene TRBV3-2), the J call TRBJ1-2, with TRBD1 identical over 10 bases. Germline loops: CDR1 LGHDT, CDR2 YNNKEL (reference sequence). The CDR3 has 13 amino acids. V was pared by 4 bases and J by 4 bases, with 0 bases of the junction left unmatched. CDR3 bases: TGTGCCAGCAGCCGGGACAGGGGCTATGGCTACACCTTC. As protein: CASSRDRGYGYTF.

The chain has TRBV2 and TRBJ2-5, with D possibly TRBD2 on 7 matching bases. With 5 bases removed from V and 7 bases from J, the gap between germline ends came to 11 bases. This CDR3 spans 12 amino acids. Germline values: CDR1 SNHLY, CDR2 FYNNEI. DNA of the CDR3: TGTGCCAGCAGTAGGGGGGGGGCGACCCAGTACTTC. This codes for CASSRGGATQYF.

The chain is built from TRBV4-3 and TRBJ2-3; D not certain. The germline CDR1 and CDR2 sequences are LGHNA and YSLEER. With 0 bases removed from V and 9 bases from J, the gap between germline ends came to 10 bases. The CDR3 is 13 amino acids. The CDR3 DNA reads TGCGCCAGCAGCCAAGATCGGCTCCAGACGCAGTATTTT. It codes for CASSQDRLQTQYF.

This chain connects TRBV28 to TRBJ1-2, with D perhaps matching TRBD1 (6 bases). V shed 7 bases and J shed 3 bases, with 15 bases lying between them. The length of the CDR3 is 14 residues. CDR1 MDHEN and CDR2 SYDVKM come from the germline V gene. CDR3 nucleotides: TGTGCCAGCACCCTAAGGGGGGGCGACTATGGCTACACCTTC. It codes for CASTLRGGDYGYTF.

The rearrangement links TRBV28 to TRBJ1-3; TRBD1 might be the D (6 bases). Looked up from germline, CDR1 is MDHEN and CDR2 is SYDVKM. The CDR3 sequence is 16 residues long. The V end lost 5 bases, the J end lost 0 bases, and 14 bases lay between the germline ends. This CDR3 is CASSHPGGFSGNTIYF. In nucleotides, the CDR3 is TGTGCCAGCAGTCACCCCGGGGGCTTCTCTGGAAACACCATATATTTT.

The chain is built from TRBV28 and TRBJ2-1; 7 positions match TRBD2. With 7 bases clipped from V and 6 bases from J, the junction kept 12 bases outside the gene matches. The CDR3 is made up of 15 amino acids. Germline assignment: CDR1 MDHEN and CDR2 SYDVKM. The CDR3 DNA is TGTGCCAGCAATACGGCGGGGGAGAGAAGCAATGAGCAGTTCTTC. Protein sequence: CASNTAGERSNEQFF. Variable domain in full (rest from reference TRBV28 and TRBJ2-1): DVKVTQSSRYLVKRTGEKVFLECVQDMDHENMFWYRQDPGLGLRLIYFSYDVKMKEKGDIPEGYSVSREKKERFSLILESASTNQTSMYLCASNTAGERSNEQFFGPGTRLTVL.

This clone was seen a handful of times. The chain joins TRBV5-4 to TRBJ1-2; D is unresolved. CDR3 length equals 12 residues. The germline V gene has CDR1 SGHNT and CDR2 YYREEE (reference sequence). Deletions cut 7 bases from V and 3 bases from J, with 10 bases between. In DNA, the CDR3 is TGTGCCAGCCGCCGGACGGACTATGGCTACACCTTC. Protein product: CASRRTDYGYTF. Combining the CDR3 with reference TRBV5-4 and TRBJ1-2 gives the whole variable domain ETGVTQSPTHLIKTRGQQVTLRCSSQSGHNTVSWYQQALGQGPQFIFQYYREEENGRGNFPPRFSGLQFPNYSSELNVNALELDDSALYLCASRRTDYGYTFGSGTRLTVV.

This chain joins TRBV28 and TRBJ2-2, with D hard to call. Germline lookup yields CDR1 MDHEN and CDR2 SYDVKM. The V end lost 5 bases, the J end lost 5 bases, and 12 bases lay between the germline ends. The CDR3 has 14 amino acids. The CDR3 DNA reads TGTGCCAGCAGTGAACGCTGGGGAACCGGGGAGCTGTTTTTT. Its translation is CASSERWGTGELFF.

The chain carries TRBV5-4 and TRBJ2-3; D is unclear. CDR1 is SGHNT, CDR2 YYREEE, per germline (reference sequence). Between the trimmed V and J ends, which lost 4 bases and 2 bases, there was a span of 5 bases. This CDR3 spans 12 amino acids. CDR3: CASSGPTDTQYF. Here the CDR3 DNA reads TGTGCCAGCAGCGGCCCCACAGATACGCAGTATTTT.

The chain couples TRBV5-4 to TRBJ2-1, with D tentatively TRBD1 (5 bases). This CDR3 is 12 amino acids long. Trimming stripped 4 bases from V and 5 bases from J, with 7 bases between. Germline V lookup: CDR1 SGHNT, CDR2 YYREEE (reference sequence). In DNA, the CDR3 is TGTGCCAGCAGCCTAGGGGACAATGAGCAGTTCTTC. This sequence encodes CASSLGDNEQFF.

The J gene is TRBJ1-6, the V gene TRBV11-2; TRBD1 is a possible D gene (5 bases). Trimming left V 4 bases short and J 10 bases short, with 14 bases between. Germline-derived CDR1 and CDR2 are SGHAT and FQNNGV. The CDR3 consists of 14 residues. Here the CDR3 reads CASSSQGITSPLHF. CDR3 nucleotides: TGTGCCAGCAGCTCCCAGGGTATCACCTCACCCCTCCACTTT.

V gene TRBV4-1 combines with J gene TRBJ2-7; the match to TRBD2 covers 7 bases. The CDR3 has 14 residues. With V trimmed by 1 base and J by 2 bases, 2 bases remained unmatched. The germline V gene has CDR1 MGHRA and CDR2 YSYEKL. In DNA, the CDR3 is TGCGCCAGCAGCCAAGTTGGGGGGGCCTACGAGCAGTACTTC. Encoded protein: CASSQVGGAYEQYF.

This clone was observed a single time. The chain recombines TRBV2 with TRBJ1-5; TRBD1 might be the D (6 bases). V shed 0 bases and J shed 5 bases, with 20 bases lying between them. This CDR3 comprises 18 residues. Germline CDR1 reads SNHLY; CDR2 reads FYNNEI. The CDR3 DNA sequence: TGTGCCAGCAGTGAAGCGAGGGCTAGTACAGGGAGTCATCAGCCCCAGCATTTT. Its translation is CASSEARASTGSHQPQHF.

V and J are TRBV24-1 and TRBJ1-5; possibly TRBD1 for D (6 bases). V lost 2 bases and J 5 bases, leaving 9 bases between the germline ends. The CDR3 runs to 14 residues. Looked up from germline, CDR1 is KGHDR and CDR2 is SFDVKD. In DNA, the CDR3 is TGTGCCACCAGTGATTACAGGGTAGATCAGCCCCAGCATTTT. As protein: CATSDYRVDQPQHF.